The rows below give T cell receptor beta chains drawn from one sample of a study of T-cell reconstitution after alpha-beta-depleted transplantation in children. TCRdb ran MiXCR on the PCR reads and lists one entry per CDR3 protein. The sample includes 400,000 to 550,000 distinct CDR3 sequences, roughly a tenth of them seen just once. The material sequenced was PBMCs, taken before TCRalphabeta/CD19-depleted stem cell transplant. The receptors come from a child aged 2 to 10 with inherited bone marrow failure, due to receive a stem cell transplant. The CDR3 runs from the conserved cysteine through the conserved F or W. A D gene is named only where the DNA matches it firmly. Some rows have no size entry. The others give once, few or many, or a class for an expanded clone.

TRBJ2-7 TRBV12-3/TRBV12-4 NA NA CASSLITQGYEQYF TGTGCCAGCAGTTTAATTACTCAAGGGTACGAGCAGTACTTC
TRBJ2-7 TRBV7-2 TRBD2 NA CARDLREGSYEQYF TGTGCCAGAGACCTACGGGAGGGAAGTTACGAGCAGTACTTC
TRBJ1-5 TRBV20-1 NA NA CSARGDSNQPQHF TGCAGTGCTAGAGGCGATAGCAATCAGCCCCAGCATTTT
TRBJ1-1 TRBV12-3/TRBV12-4 NA few CASSLRLGGDTEAFF TGTGCCAGCAGTTTACGTCTGGGGGGGGACACTGAAGCTTTCTTT
TRBJ2-3 TRBV5-4 TRBD2 many CASSPPLAPTDTQYF TGTGCCAGCAGCCCCCCACTAGCGCCCACAGATACGCAGTATTTT
TRBJ1-6 TRBV2 TRBD1 many CASKTARQGTIKPHF TGTGCCAGCAAGACCGCGAGACAGGGGACGATTAAGCCCCACTTT
TRBJ2-7 TRBV29-1 TRBD2 many CSVDSSGTSYEQYF TGCAGCGTTGATTCTAGCGGTACTTCCTACGAGCAGTACTTC
TRBJ1-2 TRBV29-1 NA NA CSVDPGRTCNYGYTF TGCAGCGTTGACCCGGGACGGACATGTAACTATGGCTACACCTTC
TRBJ1-2 TRBV7-8 TRBD1 many CASSLGGQVYGYTF TGTGCCAGCAGCTTAGGGGGACAGGTCTATGGCTACACCTTC
TRBJ2-5 TRBV18 NA few CASSPRVGVQETQYF TGTGCCAGCTCACCACGGGTAGGGGTGCAAGAGACCCAGTACTTC
TRBJ2-1 TRBV7-9 TRBD2 many CASSTLAGGSYNEQFF TGTGCCAGCAGCACACTAGCGGGAGGATCCTACAATGAGCAGTTCTTC
TRBJ2-4 TRBV12-3/TRBV12-4 NA NA CASSSLRDIQYF TGTGCCAGCAGTAGTCTTAGGGACATTCAGTACTTC
TRBJ1-2 TRBV4-3 TRBD1 many CASSRGTGRYGYTF TGCGCCAGCAGCCGAGGGACAGGGCGCTATGGCTACACCTTC
TRBJ2-7 TRBV5-6 TRBD2 many CASSWATSGRLSEQYF TGTGCCAGCAGCTGGGCGACTAGCGGGAGATTGAGTGAGCAGTACTTC
TRBJ2-7 TRBV20-1 NA many CSTQAVFSYEQYF TGCAGTACCCAGGCTGTGTTCTCCTACGAGCAGTACTTC
TRBJ1-5 TRBV4-1 NA many CASSLGTLRNQPQHF TGCGCCAGCAGCCTCGGGACCCTCCGCAATCAGCCCCAGCATTTT
TRBJ2-7 TRBV20-1 TRBD2 NA CSARDRVERERLGEQYF TGCAGTGCTAGAGATAGGGTGGAGCGGGAGAGGTTGGGCGAGCAGTACTTC
TRBJ2-7 TRBV28 NA many CASSPGPRKTYEQYF TGTGCCAGCAGCCCGGGCCCGAGGAAGACCTACGAGCAGTACTTC
TRBJ1-1 TRBV7-2 NA few CASSLGRTKF TGTGCCAGCAGCTTAGGCAGGACAAAATTT
TRBJ2-5 TRBV12-3/TRBV12-4 NA few CASSSTETQYF TGTGCCAGCAGTTCGACGGAGACCCAGTACTTC
TRBJ2-7 TRBV5-1 NA many CASSSNTGTQYF TGCGCCAGCAGCTCCAACACCGGGACGCAGTACTTC
TRBJ2-7 TRBV7-9 NA many CASSLNRLESSYEQYF TGTGCCAGCAGCTTAAATAGGCTAGAGAGCTCCTACGAGCAGTACTTC
TRBJ2-7 TRBV5-1 NA many CASSSPFGEQYF TGCGCCAGCAGCTCCCCCTTCGGCGAGCAGTACTTC
TRBJ1-4 TRBV7-9 NA NA CASSSPRKSTNEKLFF TGTGCCAGCAGCTCGCCTCGAAAGTCAACTAATGAAAAACTGTTTTTT
TRBJ2-7 TRBV29-1 NA many CSVATYRETGEQYF TGCAGCGTTGCGACTTACAGGGAGACGGGCGAGCAGTACTTC
TRBJ2-5 TRBV4-1 TRBD2 many CASSRGGRETQYF TGCGCCAGCAGCCGCGGGGGGCGAGAGACCCAGTACTTC